This T cell receptor (beta chain) was sequenced for a study of blood T cell repertoires in COVID-19. Study-wide background: PBMCs, B-cell-depleted T cells, or T cells provided the cDNA or gDNA that made up the material.

Profiled with immunoSEQ multiplex PCR; TCRdb holds only in-frame clones, not every one. The table has about 98,000 clones, approximately 86% seen once; the top ten hold around 5%. This CDR3 comprises 14 residues. V dropped 5 bases and J dropped 4 bases, with 11 bases sitting between them. Germline V CDR1 and CDR2: SGHAT, FQNNGV. The chain uses TRBV11-2 and TRBJ1-4; the D is unclear. Specimen: peripheral blood. This receptor was taken from a woman aged 45-60 years with COVID-19, enrolled during active disease. Here the CDR3 reads CASSRQRLNEKLFF. CDR3 nucleotide sequence: TGTGCCAGCAGCCGGCAGAGACTTAATGAAAAACTGTTTTTT.